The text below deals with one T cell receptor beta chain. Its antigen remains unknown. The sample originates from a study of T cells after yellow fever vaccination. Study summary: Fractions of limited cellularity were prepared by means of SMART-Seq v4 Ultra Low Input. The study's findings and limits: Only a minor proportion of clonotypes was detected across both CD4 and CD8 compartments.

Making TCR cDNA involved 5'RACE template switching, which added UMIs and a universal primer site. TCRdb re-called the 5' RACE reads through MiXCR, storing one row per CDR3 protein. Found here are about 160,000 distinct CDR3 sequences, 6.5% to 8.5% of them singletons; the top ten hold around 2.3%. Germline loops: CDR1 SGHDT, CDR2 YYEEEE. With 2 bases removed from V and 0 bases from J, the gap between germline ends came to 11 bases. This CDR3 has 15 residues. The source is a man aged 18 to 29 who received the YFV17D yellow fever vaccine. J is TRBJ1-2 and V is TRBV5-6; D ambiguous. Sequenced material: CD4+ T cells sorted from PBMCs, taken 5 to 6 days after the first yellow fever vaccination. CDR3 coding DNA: TGTGCCAGCAGCTTCCGCTTCATCGCTAACTATGGCTACACCTTC. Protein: CASSFRFIANYGYTF. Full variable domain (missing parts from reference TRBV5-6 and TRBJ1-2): DAGVTQSPTHLIKTRGQQVTLRCSPKSGHDTVSWYQQALGQGPQFIFQYYEEEERQRGNFPDRFSGHQFPNYSSELNVNALLLGDSALYLCASSFRFIANYGYTFGSGTRLTVV.